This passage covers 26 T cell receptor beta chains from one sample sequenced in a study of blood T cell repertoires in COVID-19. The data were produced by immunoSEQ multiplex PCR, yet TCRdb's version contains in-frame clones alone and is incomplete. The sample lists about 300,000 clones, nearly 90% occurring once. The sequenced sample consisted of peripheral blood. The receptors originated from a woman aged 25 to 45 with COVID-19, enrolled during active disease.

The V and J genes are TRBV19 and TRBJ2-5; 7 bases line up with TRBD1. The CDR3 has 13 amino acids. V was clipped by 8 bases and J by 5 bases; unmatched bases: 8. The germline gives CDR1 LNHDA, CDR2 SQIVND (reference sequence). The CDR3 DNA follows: TGTGCCAGTGGCTCAGGACAGGAGGAGACCCAGTACTTC. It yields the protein CASGSGQEETQYF.

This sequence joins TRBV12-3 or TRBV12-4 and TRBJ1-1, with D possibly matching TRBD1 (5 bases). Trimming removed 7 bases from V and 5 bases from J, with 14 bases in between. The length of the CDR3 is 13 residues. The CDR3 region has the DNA TGTGCCAGCACCCTTCAGGGAGGAACTGAAGCTTTCTTT. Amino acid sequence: CASTLQGGTEAFF.

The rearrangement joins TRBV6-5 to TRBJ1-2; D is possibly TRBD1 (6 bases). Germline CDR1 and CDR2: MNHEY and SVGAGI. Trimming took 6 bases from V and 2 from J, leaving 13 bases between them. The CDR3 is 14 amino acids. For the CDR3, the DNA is TGTGCCAGCAGAGCCGACAGGCTAAACTATGGCTACACCTTC. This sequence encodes CASRADRLNYGYTF.

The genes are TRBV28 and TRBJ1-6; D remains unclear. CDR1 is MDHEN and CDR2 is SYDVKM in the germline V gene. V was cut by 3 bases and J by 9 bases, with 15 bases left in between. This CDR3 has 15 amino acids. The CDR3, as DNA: TGTGCCAGCAGTTTTATGCGGGAGACGGGTTCACCCCTCCACTTT. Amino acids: CASSFMRETGSPLHF.

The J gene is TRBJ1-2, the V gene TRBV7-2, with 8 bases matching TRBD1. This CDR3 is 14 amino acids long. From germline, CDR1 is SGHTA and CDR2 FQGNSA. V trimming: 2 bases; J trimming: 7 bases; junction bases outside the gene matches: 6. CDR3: CASSLTQGAFGYTF. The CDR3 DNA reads TGTGCCAGCAGCTTAACCCAGGGGGCGTTTGGCTACACCTTC.

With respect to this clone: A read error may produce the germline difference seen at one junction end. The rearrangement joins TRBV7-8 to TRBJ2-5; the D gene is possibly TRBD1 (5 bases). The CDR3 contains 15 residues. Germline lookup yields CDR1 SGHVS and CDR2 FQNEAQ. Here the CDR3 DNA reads TGTGCCAGCAGCTTCCCCAGGGCTTCTCAAGTGACCCAGTACTTC. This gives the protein CASSFPRASQVTQYF.

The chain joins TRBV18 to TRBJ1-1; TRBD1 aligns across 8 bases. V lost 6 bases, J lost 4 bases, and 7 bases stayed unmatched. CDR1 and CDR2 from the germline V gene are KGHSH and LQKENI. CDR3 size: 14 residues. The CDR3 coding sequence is TGTGCCAGCTCTCAGGGACAGGTGATCACTGAAGCTTTCTTT. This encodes CASSQGQVITEAFF. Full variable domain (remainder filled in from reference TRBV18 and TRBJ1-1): NAGVMQNPRHLVRRRGQEARLRCSPMKGHSHVYWYRQLPEEGLKFMVYLQKENIIDESGMPKERFSAEFPKEGPSILRIQQVVRGDSAAYFCASSQGQVITEAFFGQGTRLTVV.

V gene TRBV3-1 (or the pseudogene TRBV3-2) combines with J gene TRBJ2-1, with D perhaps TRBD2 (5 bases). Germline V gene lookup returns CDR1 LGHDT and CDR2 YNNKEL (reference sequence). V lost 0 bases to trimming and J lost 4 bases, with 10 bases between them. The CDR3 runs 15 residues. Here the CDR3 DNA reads TGTGCCAGCAGCCAAGAAGCGGATGGATACAATGAGCAGTTCTTC. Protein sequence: CASSQEADGYNEQFF.

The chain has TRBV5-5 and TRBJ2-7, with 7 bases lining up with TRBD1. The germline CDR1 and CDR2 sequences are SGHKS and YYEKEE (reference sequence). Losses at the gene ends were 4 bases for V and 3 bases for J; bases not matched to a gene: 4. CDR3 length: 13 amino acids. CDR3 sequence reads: CASSRDSYYEQYV. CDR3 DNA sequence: TGTGCCAGCAGCCGGGACAGCTACTACGAGCAGTACGTC.

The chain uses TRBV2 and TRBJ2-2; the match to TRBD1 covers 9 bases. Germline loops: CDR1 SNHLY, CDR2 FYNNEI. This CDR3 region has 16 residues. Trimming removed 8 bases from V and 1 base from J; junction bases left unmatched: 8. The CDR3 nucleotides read TGTGCCAGCGTATTGGGACAGGGACTGAACACCGGGGAGCTGTTTTTT. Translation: CASVLGQGLNTGELFF.

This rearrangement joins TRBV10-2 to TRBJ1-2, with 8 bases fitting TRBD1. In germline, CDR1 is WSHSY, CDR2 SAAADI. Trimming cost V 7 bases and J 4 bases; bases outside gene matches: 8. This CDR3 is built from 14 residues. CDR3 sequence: CASTRQGMGYGYTF. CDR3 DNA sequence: TGCGCCAGCACCCGACAGGGGATGGGCTATGGCTACACCTTC.

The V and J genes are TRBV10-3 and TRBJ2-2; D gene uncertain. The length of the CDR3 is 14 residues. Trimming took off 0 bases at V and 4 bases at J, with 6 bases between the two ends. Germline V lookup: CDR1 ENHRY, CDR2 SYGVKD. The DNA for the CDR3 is TGTGCCATCAGTGAGTCCGGCGGCACCGGGGAGCTGTTTTTT. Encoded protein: CAISESGGTGELFF.

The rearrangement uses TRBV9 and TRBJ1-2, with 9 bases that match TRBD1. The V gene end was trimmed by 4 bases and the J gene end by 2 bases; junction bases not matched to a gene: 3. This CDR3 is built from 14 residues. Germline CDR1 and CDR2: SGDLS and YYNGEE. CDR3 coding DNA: TGTGCCAGCAGCCGACAGGGGGTAAACTATGGCTACACCTTC. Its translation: CASSRQGVNYGYTF. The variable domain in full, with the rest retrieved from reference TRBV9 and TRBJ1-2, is DSGVTQTPKHLITATGQRVTLRCSPRSGDLSVYWYQQSLDQGLQFLIQYYNGEERAKGNILERFSAQQFPDLHSELNLSSLELGDSALYFCASSRQGVNYGYTFGSGTRLTVV.

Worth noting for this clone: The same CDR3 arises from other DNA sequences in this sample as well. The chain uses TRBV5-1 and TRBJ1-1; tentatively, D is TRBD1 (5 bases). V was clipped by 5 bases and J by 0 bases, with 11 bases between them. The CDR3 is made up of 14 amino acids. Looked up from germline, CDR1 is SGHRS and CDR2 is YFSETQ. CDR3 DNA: TGCGCCAGCAGTCCCAGGGCATTGAACACTGAAGCTTTCTTT. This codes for CASSPRALNTEAFF.

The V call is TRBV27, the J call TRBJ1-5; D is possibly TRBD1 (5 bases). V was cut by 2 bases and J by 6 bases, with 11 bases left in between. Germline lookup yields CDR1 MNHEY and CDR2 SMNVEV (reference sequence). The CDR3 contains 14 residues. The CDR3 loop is CASSLAGPGQPQHF. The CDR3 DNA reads TGTGCCAGCAGTTTAGCGGGACCGGGTCAGCCCCAGCATTTT.

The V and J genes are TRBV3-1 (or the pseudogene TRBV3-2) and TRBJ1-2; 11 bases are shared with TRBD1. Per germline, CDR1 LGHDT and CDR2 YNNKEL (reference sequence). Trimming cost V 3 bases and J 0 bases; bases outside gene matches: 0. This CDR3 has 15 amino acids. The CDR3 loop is CASSQGQGANYGYTF. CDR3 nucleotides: TGTGCCAGCAGCCAGGGACAGGGGGCTAACTATGGCTACACCTTC.

CDR3 region: CASSYSSRGTNYGYTF. CDR3 DNA sequence: TGTGCCAGCAGTTACTCATCCCGGGGGACTAACTATGGCTACACCTTC. The chain joins TRBV6-5 to TRBJ1-2; D might be TRBD1 (5 bases). Germline V gives CDR1 MNHEY, CDR2 SVGAGI. The CDR3 contains 16 residues. V was trimmed by 0 bases and J by 0 bases, leaving 11 bases between them.

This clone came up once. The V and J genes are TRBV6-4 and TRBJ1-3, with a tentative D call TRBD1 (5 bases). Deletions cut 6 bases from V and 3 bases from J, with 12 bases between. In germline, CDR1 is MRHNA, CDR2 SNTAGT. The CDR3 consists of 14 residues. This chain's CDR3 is CASRAGQGGNTIYF. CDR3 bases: TGTGCCAGCAGGGCAGGGCAGGGTGGAAACACCATATATTTT.

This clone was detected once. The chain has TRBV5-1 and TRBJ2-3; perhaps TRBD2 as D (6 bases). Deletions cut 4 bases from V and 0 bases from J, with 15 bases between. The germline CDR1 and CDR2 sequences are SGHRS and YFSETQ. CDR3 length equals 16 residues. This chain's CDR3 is CASSLGTDSSTDTQYF. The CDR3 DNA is TGCGCCAGCAGCCTAGGGACTGACTCTAGCACAGATACGCAGTATTTT. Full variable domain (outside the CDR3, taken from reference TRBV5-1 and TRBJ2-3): KAGVTQTPRYLIKTRGQQVTLSCSPISGHRSVSWYQQTPGQGLQFLFEYFSETQRNKGNFPGRFSGRQFSNSRSEMNVSTLELGDSALYLCASSLGTDSSTDTQYFGPGTRLTVL.

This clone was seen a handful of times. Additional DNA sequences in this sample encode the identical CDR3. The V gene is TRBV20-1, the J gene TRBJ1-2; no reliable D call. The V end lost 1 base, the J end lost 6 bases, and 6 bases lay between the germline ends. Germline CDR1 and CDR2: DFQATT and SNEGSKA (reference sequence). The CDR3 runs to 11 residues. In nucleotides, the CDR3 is TGCAGTGCTAGAGGGCCAGATGGCTACACCTTC. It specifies CSARGPDGYTF.

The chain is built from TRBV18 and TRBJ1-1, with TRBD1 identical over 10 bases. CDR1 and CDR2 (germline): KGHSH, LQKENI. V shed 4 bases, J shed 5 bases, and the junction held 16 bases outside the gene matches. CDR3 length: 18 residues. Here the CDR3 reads CASSQVGQGKFRGTEAFF. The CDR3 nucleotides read TGTGCCAGCTCACAGGTGGGACAGGGGAAGTTCAGGGGGACTGAAGCTTTCTTT.

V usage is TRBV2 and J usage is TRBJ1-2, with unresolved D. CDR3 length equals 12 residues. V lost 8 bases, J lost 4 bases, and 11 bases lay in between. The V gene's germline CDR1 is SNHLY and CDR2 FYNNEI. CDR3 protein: CASRPGFYGYTF. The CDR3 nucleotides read TGTGCCAGCCGACCCGGGTTCTATGGCTACACCTTC. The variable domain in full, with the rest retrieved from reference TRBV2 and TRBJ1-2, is EPEVTQTPSHQVTQMGQEVILRCVPISNHLYFYWYRQILGQKVEFLVSFYNNEISEKSEIFDDQFSVERPDGSNFTLKIRSTKLEDSAMYFCASRPGFYGYTFGSGTRLTVV.

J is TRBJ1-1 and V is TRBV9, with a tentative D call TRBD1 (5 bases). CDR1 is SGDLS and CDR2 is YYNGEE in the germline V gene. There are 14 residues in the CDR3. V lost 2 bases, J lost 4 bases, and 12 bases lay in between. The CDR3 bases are TGTGCCAGCAGCGTCGACAGTACCAGCACTGAAGCTTTCTTT. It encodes CASSVDSTSTEAFF.

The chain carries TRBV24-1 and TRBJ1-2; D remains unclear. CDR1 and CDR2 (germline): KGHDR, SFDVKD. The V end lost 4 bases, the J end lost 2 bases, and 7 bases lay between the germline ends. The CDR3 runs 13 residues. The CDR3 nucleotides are TGTGCCACCAGTGACCCGGTCAACTATGGCTACACCTTC. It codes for CATSDPVNYGYTF.

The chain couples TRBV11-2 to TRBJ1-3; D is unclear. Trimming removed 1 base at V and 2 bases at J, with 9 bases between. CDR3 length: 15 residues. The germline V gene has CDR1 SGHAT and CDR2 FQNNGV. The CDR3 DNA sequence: TGTGCCAGCAGCTTAGTTATGGGCCCTGGAAACACCATATATTTT. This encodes CASSLVMGPGNTIYF.

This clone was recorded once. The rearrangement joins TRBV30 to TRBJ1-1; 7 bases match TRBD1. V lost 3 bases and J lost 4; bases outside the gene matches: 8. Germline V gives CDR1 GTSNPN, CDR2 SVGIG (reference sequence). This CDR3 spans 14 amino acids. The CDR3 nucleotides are TGTGCCTGGAGATCTGCAGGGGGAAGCACTGAAGCTTTCTTT. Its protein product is CAWRSAGGSTEAFF.